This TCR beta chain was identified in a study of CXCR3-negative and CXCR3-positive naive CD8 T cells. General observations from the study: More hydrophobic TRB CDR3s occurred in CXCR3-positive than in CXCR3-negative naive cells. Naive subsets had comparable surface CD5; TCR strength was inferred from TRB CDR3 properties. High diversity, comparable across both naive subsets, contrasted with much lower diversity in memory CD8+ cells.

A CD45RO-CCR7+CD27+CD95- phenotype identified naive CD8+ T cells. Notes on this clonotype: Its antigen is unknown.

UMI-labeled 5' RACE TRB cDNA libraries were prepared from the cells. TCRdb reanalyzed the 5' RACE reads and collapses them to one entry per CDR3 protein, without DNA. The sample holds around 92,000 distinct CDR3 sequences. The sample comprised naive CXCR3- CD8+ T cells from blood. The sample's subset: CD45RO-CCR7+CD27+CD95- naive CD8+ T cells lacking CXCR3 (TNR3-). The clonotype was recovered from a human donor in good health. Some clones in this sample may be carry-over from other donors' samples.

CDR3 loop: CSARRGVEEKLFF. The chain links TRBV20-1 to TRBJ1-4. The germline CDR1 and CDR2 sequences are DFQATT and SNEGSKA (reference sequence). The CDR3 covers 13 residues.